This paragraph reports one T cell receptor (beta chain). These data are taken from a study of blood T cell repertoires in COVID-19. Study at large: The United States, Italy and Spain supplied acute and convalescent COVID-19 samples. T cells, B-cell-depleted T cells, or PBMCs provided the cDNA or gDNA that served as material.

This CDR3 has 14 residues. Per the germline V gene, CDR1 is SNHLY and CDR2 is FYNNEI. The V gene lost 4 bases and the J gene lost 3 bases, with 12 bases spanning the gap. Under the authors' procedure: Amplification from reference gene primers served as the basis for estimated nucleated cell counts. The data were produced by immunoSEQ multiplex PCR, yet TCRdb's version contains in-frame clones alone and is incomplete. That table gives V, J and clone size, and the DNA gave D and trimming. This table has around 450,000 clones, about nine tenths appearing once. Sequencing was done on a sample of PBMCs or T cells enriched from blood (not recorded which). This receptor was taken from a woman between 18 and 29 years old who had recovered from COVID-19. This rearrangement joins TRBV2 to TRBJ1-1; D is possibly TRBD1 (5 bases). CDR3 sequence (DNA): TGTGCCAGCAGTGGGTTGGGGGGTTACACTGAAGCTTTCTTT. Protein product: CASSGLGGYTEAFF.